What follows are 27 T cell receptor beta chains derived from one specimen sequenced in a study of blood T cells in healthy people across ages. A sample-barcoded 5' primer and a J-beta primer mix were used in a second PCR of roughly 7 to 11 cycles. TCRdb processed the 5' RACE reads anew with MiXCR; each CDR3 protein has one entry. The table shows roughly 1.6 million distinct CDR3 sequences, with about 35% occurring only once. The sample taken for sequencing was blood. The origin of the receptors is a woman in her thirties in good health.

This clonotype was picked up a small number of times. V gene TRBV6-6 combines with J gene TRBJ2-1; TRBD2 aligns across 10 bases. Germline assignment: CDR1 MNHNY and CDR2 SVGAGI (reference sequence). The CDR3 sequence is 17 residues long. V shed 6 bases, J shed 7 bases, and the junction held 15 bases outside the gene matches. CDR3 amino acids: CASSRSVVAGGSNEQFF. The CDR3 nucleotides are TGTGCCAGCAGCCGCAGTGTAGTAGCGGGAGGTTCAAATGAGCAGTTCTTC.

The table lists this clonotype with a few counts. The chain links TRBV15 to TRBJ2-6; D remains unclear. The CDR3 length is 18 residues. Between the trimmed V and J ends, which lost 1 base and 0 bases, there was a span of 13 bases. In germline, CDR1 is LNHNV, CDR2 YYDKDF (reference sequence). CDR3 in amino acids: CATSRGAEATSGANVLTF. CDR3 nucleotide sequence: TGTGCCACCAGCAGAGGGGCAGAGGCAACCTCTGGGGCCAACGTCCTGACTTTC.

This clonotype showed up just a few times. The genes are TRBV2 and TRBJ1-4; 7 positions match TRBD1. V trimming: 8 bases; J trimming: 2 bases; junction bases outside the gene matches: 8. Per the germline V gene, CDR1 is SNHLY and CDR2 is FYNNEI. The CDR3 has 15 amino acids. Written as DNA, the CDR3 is TGTGCCAGCGGCCCGATGGGACAGACTAATGAAAAACTGTTTTTT. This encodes CASGPMGQTNEKLFF.

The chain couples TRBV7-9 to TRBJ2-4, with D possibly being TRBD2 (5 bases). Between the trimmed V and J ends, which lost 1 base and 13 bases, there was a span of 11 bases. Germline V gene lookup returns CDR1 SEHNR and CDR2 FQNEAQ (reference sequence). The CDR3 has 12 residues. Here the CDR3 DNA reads TGTGCCAGCAGCTTAGTGGTTTGGGAGCAGTACTTC. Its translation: CASSLVVWEQYF.

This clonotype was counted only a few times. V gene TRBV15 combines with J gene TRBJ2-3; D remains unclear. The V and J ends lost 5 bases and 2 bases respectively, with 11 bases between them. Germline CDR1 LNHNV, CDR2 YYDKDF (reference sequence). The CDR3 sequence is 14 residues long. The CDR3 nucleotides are TGTGCCACCAGCCCGGGCGGTTCCACAGATACGCAGTATTTT. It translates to CATSPGGSTDTQYF.

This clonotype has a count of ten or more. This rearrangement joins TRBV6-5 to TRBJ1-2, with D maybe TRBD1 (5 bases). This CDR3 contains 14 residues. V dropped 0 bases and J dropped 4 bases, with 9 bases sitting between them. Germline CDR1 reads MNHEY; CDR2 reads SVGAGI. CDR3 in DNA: TGTGCCAGCAGTTACTCGCGGGACTCCTATGGCTACACCTTC. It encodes CASSYSRDSYGYTF.

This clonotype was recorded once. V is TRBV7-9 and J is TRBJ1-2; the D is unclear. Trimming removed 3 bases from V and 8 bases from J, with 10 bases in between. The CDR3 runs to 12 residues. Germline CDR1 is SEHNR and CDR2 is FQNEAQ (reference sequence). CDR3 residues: CASSLDPFGYTF. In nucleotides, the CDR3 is TGTGCCAGCAGCTTGGACCCCTTCGGCTACACCTTC. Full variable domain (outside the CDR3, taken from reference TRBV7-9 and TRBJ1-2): DTGVSQNPRHKITKRGQNVTFRCDPISEHNRLYWYRQTLGQGPEFLTYFQNEAQLEKSRLLSDRFSAERPKGSFSTLEIQRTEQGDSAMYLCASSLDPFGYTFGSGTRLTVV.

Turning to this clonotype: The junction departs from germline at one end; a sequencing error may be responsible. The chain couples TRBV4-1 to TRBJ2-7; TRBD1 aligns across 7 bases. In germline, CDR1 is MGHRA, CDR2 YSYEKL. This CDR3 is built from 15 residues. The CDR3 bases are TGCGTCAGCAGCCTCCCCGGGACAGCTCGCAAAGAGCAGTACTTC. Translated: CVSSLPGTARKEQYF.

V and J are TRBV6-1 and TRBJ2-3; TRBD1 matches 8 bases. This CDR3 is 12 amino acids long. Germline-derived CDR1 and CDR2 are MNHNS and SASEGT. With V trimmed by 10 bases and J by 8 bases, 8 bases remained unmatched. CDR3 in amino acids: CATGTGSRTQYF. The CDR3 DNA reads TGTGCCACCGGGACAGGTTCTCGTACGCAGTATTTT.

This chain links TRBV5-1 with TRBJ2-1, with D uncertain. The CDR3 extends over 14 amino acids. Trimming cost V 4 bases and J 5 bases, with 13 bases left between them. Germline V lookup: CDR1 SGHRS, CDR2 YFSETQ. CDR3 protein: CASSADWDDNEQFF. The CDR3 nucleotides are TGCGCCAGCAGCGCCGACTGGGATGACAATGAGCAGTTCTTC.

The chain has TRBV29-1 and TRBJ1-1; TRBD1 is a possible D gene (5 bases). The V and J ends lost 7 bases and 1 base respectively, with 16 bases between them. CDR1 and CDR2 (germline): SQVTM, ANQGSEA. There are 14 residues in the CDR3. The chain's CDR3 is CSADGWQGNTEAFF. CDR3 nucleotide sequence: TGCAGCGCCGATGGCTGGCAGGGGAACACTGAAGCTTTCTTT.

The chain's CDR3 is CASMTSGGHEQYF. CDR3 DNA: TGTGCCAGCATGACTAGCGGGGGGCACGAGCAGTACTTC. The rearrangement joins TRBV6-1 to TRBJ2-7, with 13 bases fitting TRBD2. CDR1 and CDR2 (germline): MNHNS, SASEGT. The CDR3 totals 13 residues. Trimming cost V 7 bases and J 5 bases; bases outside gene matches: 2.

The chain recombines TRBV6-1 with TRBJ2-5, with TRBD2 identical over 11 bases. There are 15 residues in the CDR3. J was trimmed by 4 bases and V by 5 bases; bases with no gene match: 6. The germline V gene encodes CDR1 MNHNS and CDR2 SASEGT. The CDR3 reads CASSSIAGGRETQYF. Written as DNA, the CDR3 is TGTGCCAGCAGTTCGATAGCGGGGGGGCGAGAGACCCAGTACTTC.

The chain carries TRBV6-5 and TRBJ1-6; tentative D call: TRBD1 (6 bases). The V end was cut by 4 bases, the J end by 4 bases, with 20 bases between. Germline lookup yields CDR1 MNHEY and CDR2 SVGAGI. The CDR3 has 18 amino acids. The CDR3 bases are TGTGCCAGCAGTTTACGCGTCAGGGGATTCGATTATAATTCACCCCTCCACTTT. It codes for CASSLRVRGFDYNSPLHF.

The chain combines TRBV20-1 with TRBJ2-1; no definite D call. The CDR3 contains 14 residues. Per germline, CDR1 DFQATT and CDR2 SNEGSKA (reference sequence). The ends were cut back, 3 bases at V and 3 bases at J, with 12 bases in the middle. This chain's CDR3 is CSARLPAGYNEQFF. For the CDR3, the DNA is TGCAGTGCTAGGCTCCCAGCCGGCTACAATGAGCAGTTCTTC.

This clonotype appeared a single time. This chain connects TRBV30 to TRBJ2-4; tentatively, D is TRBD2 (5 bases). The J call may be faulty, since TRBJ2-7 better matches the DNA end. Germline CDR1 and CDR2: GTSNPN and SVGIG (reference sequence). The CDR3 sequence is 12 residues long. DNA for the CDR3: TGTGCCTGGAGTGTATCGGGGAGCGAGCAGTACTTC. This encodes CAWSVSGSEQYF.

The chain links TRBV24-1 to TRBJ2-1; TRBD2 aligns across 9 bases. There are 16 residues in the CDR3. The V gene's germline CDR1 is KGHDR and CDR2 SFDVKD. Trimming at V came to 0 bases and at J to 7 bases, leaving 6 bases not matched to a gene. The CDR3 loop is CATSDLGREGRNEQFF. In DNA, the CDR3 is TGTGCCACCAGTGATTTGGGGCGGGAGGGTAGGAATGAGCAGTTCTTC.

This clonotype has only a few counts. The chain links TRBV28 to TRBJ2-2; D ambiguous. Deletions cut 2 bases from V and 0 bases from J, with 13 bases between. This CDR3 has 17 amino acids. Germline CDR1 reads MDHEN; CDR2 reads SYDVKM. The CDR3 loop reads CASSLGPITANTGELFF. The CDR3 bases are TGTGCCAGCAGTTTAGGCCCTATTACCGCGAACACCGGGGAGCTGTTTTTT.

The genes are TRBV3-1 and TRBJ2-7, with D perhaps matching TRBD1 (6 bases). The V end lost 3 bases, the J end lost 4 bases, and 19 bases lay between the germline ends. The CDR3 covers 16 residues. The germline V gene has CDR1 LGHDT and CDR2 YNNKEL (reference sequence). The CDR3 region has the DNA TGTGCCAGCAGCCATGGACACAGGGTGAGGGCTTACGAGCAGTACTTC. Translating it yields CASSHGHRVRAYEQYF.

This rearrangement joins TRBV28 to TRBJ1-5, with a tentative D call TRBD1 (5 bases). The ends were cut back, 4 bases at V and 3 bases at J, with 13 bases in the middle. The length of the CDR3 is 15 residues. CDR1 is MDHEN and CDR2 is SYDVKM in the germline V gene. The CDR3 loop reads CASSSLGLINQPQHF. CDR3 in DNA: TGTGCCAGCAGTTCCCTGGGACTCATCAATCAGCCCCAGCATTTT.

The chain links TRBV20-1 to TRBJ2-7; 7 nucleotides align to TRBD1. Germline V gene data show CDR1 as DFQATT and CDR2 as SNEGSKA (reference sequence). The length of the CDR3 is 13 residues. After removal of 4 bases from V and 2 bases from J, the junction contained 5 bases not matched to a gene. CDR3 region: CSAIDRVTYEQYF. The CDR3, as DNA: TGCAGTGCTATTGACAGGGTTACCTACGAGCAGTACTTC.

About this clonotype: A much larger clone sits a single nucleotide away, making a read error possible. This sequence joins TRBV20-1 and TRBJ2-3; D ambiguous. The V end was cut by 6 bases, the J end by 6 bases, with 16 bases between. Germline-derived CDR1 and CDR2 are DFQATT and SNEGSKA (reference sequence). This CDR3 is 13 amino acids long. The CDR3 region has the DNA TGCAGTGCCCGAGAAGGTCCCGGGGATACGCAGTATTTT. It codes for CSAREGPGDTQYF.

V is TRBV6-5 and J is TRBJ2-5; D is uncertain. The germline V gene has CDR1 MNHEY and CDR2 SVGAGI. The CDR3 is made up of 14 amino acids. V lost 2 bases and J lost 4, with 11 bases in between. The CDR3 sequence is CASSYADNRETQYF. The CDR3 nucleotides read TGTGCCAGCAGTTACGCTGACAATAGAGAGACCCAGTACTTC.

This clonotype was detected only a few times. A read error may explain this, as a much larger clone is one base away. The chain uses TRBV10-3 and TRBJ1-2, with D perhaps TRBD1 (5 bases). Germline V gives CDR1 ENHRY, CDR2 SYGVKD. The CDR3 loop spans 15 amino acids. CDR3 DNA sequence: TGTGCCACCAGTGATGGGGGAATCCAAAACTATGGCTACACCTTC. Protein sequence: CATSDGGIQNYGYTF.

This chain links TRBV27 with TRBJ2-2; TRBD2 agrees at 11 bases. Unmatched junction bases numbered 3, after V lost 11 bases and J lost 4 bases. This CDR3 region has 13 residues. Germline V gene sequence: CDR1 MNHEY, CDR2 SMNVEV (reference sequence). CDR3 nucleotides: TGTGCCGCCGGACTAGCGGGCACCGGGGAGCTGTTTTTT. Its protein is CAAGLAGTGELFF.

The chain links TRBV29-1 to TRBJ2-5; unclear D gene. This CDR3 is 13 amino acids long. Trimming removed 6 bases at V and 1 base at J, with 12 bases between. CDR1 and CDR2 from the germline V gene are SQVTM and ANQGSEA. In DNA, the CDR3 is TGCAGCGTGGACGTAACCTTCCAAGAGACCCAGTACTTC. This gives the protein CSVDVTFQETQYF.

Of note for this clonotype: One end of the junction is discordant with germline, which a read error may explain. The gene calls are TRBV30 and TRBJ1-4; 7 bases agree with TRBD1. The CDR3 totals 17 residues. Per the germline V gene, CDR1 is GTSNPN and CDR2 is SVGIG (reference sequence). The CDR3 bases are TGTGCCTGGAGTGAGGGCAGGGGGTACGCAACTAATGAAAAACGGTTTTTT. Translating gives CAWSEGRGYATNEKRFF.